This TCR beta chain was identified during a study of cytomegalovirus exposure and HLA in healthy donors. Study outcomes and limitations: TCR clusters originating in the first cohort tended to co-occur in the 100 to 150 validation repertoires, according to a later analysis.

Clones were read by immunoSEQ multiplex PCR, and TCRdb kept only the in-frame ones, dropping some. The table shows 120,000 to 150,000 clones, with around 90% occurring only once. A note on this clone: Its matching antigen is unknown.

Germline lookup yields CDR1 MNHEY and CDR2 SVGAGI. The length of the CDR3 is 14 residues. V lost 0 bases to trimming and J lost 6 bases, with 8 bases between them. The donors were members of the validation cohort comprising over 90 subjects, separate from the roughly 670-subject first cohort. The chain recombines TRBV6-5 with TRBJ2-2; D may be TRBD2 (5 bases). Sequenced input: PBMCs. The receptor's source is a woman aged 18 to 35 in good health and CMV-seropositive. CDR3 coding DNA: TGTGCCAGCAGTTACTCCGGGGTCCCCGGGGAGCTGTTTTTT. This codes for CASSYSGVPGELFF.